This T cell receptor (delta chain) was captured in a study of gamma-delta T cells after stem cell transplantation. TCRdb re-processed the RT-PCR reads via CATT. The sample yields around 16,000 delta-chain clones, about 8.5% seen once. Looked up from germline, CDR1 is GEAIGNYY and CDR2 is EKD. V shed 3 bases and J 18 bases; nucleotides not matched to a gene: 30. The CDR3 extends over 20 amino acids. This sequence was found in a human donor. It is not recorded whose cells these are; they may come from a transplant donor. The J gene is TRDJ3, the V gene TRDV2, with 8 positions matching TRDD3. The sequenced sample consisted of gamma-delta T cells. CDR3 in DNA: TGTGCCTGTGACCTGATGGTGGGGGATTCAAACTCCTGTGACAACCGCCCGATGTTTTTC. The encoded protein is CACDLMVGDSNSCDNRPMFF.